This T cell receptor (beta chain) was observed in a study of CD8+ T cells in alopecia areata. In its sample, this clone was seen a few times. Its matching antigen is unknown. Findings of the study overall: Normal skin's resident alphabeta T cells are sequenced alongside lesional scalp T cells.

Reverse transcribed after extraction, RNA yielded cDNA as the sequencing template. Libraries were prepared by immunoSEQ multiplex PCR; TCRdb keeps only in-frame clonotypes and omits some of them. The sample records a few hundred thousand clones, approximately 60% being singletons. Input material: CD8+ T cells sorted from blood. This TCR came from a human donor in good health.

The CDR3 DNA sequence: TGTGCTAGTGGTTTGGTTCCGCCCATCCCGGGACAGGGTAATGAGCAGTTCTTC. Protein sequence: CASGLVPPIPGQGNEQFF. The chain has TRBV12-5 and TRBJ2-1; 9 bases are a match to TRBD1. Looked up from germline, CDR1 is LGHNT and CDR2 is FRNRAP. This CDR3 has 18 residues. Germline trimming cut 0 bases from V and 7 bases from J; bases unmatched to any gene: 13. The variable domain in full, completed from reference TRBV12-5 and TRBJ2-1, reads DARVTQTPRHKVTEMGQEVTMRCQPILGHNTVFWYRQTMMQGLELLAYFRNRAPLDDSGMPKDRFSAEMPDATLATLKIQPSEPRDSAVYFCASGLVPPIPGQGNEQFFGPGTRLTVL.